Here is one T cell receptor (beta chain) with its context. Its antigen is undetermined. The data were obtained in a study of response to subunit inactivated influenza vaccine. Study-wide results and limits: Each seasonal influenza vaccination recruits few new T cells, the authors suggested.

The germline gives CDR1 SNHLY, CDR2 FYNNEI. The CDR3 is 15 residues long. The ends were cut back, 5 bases at V and 0 bases at J, with 13 bases in the middle. TCRdb redid the calling of the RT-PCR reads with MiXCR, one entry per CDR3 protein. This repertoire shows about 540,000 distinct CDR3 sequences, 12% to 15% found once; its top ten account for around 10%. The origin of this receptor is a man aged 50-59 years who received an inactivated influenza vaccine. The chain uses TRBV2 and TRBJ1-1; D is possibly TRBD1 (5 bases). The sample in question was PBMCs from blood, obtained 11 to 12 days after vaccination. In DNA form, the CDR3 reads TGTGCCAGCAGTTCCAGGGAGTCGGTGAACACTGAAGCTTTCTTT. Translated, it gives CASSSRESVNTEAFF.